Listed below are T cell receptor beta chains from one sample, sequenced in a study of cytomegalovirus exposure and HLA in healthy donors. TCRdb's table, derived via immunoSEQ multiplex PCR, lists solely in-frame clones and lacks some. The repertoire holds 140,000 to 150,000 clones, with approximately 78% as singletons. The material sequenced was PBMCs. These receptors all come from a female donor in good health and CMV-seronegative. The conserved cysteine and the conserved F or W are not part of the CDR3 here. Fields, in order: clone size, V gene, CDR3 length, CDR3 protein. The size entry is marked missing in some rows and otherwise reads once, few, many or a size class.

NA | TRBV10-3 | 14 | AISDTKTGGLYGYT
NA | TRBV6-5 | 14 | ASSYTKVGGTGELF
NA | TRBV5-1 | 13 | ASSFRTRYSNEQF
once | TRBV7-8 | 14 | ASSSADRGLVRGYT
NA | TRBV7-2 | 12 | ASSSQGAGETQY
NA | TRBV30 | 13 | AWREGSSYNSPLH
NA | TRBV7-2 | 12 | ASSRGLSTDTQY
NA | TRBV5-1 | 12 | ASIQNPADNEQF
NA | TRBV9 | 12 | ASSVASEGGQLF
NA | TRBV6-5 | 11 | ASRSWRQETQY
NA | TRBV5-6 | 13 | ASSLGSANTGELF
few | TRBV13 | 13 | ASSFHRDRAYEQY
NA | TRBV19 | 14 | ASSRGGRRTEETQY
NA | TRBV4-1 | 10 | ASSQGHYEQY
NA | TRBV30 | 13 | AWSRESLPNSPLH
few | TRBV4-1 | 12 | ASSHDSNYQPQH
NA | TRBV6-1 | 12 | ASTAWGVNYGYT
NA | TRBV19 | 11 | ASSWAPKETQY
NA | TRBV11-1 | 13 | ASSLQGATTDTQY
few | TRBV29-1 | 16 | SVEGGLAGGLRGNEQF
NA | TRBV6-5 | 9 | ASNELGEQF
NA | TRBV5-6 | 13 | ASSGRGRVRYEQY
NA | TRBV19 | 14 | ASSTDAGGLLYEQY
NA | TRBV11-2 | 14 | ASSLYYTSPADTQY